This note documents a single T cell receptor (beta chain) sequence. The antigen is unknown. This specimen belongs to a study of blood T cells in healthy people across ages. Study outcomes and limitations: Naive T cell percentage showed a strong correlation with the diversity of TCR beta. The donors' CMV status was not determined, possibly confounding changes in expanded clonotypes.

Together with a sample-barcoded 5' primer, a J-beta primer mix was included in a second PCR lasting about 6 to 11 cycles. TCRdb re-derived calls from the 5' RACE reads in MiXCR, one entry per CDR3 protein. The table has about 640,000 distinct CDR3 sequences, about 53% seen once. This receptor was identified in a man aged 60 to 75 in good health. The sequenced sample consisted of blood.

CDR3 coding DNA: TGTGCCAGCAGTGATTTCCGTGACAATGAGCAGTACTTC. Its translation is CASSDFRDNEQYF. J is TRBJ2-5 and V is TRBV2, with D hard to call. The V end lost 3 bases, the J end lost 11 bases, and 16 bases lay between the germline ends. The length of the CDR3 is 13 residues. Germline assignment: CDR1 SNHLY and CDR2 FYNNEI.